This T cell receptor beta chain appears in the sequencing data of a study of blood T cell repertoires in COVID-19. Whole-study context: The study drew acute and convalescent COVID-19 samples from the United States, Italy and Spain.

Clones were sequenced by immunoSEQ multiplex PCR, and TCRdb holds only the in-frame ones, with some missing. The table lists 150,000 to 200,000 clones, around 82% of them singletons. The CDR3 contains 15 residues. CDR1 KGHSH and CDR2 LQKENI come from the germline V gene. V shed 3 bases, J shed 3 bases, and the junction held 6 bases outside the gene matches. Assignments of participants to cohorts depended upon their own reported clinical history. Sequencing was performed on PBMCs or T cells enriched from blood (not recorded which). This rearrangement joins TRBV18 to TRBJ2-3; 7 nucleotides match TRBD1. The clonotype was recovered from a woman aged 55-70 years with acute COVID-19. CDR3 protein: CASSPFTGVTDTQYF. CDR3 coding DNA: TGTGCCAGCTCACCCTTTACAGGGGTTACAGATACGCAGTATTTT.